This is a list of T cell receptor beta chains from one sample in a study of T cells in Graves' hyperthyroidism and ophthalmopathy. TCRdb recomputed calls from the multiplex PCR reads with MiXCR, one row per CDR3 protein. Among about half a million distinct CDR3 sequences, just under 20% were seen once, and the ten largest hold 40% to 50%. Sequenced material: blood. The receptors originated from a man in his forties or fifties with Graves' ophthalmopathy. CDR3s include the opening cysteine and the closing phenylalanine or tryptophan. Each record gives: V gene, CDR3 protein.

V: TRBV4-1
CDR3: CASSQERAPQETQYF

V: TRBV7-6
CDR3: CASSLALGNHEQYF

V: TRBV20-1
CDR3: CSAGWGNNGYTF

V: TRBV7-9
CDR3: CASSPMGDYNSPLHF

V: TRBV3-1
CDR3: CASSSREGAEAFF

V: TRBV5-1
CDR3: CASSLDGQGNNQPQHF

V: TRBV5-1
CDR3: CASSKLSGGELFF

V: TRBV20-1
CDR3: CSAPDRHYEQFF

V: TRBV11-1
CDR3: CASSLGTTGGLFTDEQFF

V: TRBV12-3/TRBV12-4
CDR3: CASSWGNIQYF

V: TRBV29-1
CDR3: CSVPGQGAFDTEAFF

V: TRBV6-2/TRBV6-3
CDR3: CASSRIRGAGSNQPQHF

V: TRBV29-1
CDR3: CSVGGLNYKQYF

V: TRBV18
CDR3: CASSLKTSGTYNEQFF

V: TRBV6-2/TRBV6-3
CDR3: CASSYHREQYF

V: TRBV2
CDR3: CASSVAVGRYQETQYF

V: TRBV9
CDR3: CASSVDPGTAGNTIYF